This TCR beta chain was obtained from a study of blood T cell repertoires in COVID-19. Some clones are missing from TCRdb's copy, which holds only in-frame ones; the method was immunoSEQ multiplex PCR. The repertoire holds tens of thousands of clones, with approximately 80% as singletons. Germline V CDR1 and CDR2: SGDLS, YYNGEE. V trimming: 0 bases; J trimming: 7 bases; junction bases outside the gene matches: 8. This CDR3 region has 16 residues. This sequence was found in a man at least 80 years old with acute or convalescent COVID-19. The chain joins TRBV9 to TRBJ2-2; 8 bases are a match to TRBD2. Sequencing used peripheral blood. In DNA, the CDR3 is TGTGCCAGCAGCGTAGACGGGACTAGTAAACTCGGGGAGCTGTTTTTT. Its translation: CASSVDGTSKLGELFF.